A single sample gave rise to the 3 T cell receptor beta chains below, sequenced in a study of cytomegalovirus exposure and HLA in healthy donors. PCR was performed using 60 Vbeta and 13 Jbeta primers. Data came from immunoSEQ multiplex PCR; TCRdb stores just in-frame clones and leaves some out. The sample comprises 120,000 or so clones, 81% of which are singletons, and more than 1.5% rests with the top ten. The specimen sequenced was PBMCs. The receptor source for this set is a man in his forties in good health and CMV-seronegative.

The chain combines TRBV7-2 with TRBJ2-7; 13 nucleotides align to TRBD2. With 2 bases clipped from V and 6 bases from J, the junction kept 10 bases outside the gene matches. The V gene's germline CDR1 is SGHTA and CDR2 FQGNSA. The CDR3 covers 17 residues. CDR3 protein: CASSLSLTSGRASEQYF. CDR3 DNA sequence: TGTGCCAGCAGCTTAAGTTTAACTAGCGGGAGGGCCAGCGAGCAGTACTTC.

The chain carries TRBV15 and TRBJ2-2; TRBD1 aligns across 8 bases. This CDR3 is built from 16 residues. Germline V CDR1 and CDR2: LNHNV, YYDKDF (reference sequence). V was pared by 2 bases and J by 4 bases, with 6 bases of the junction left unmatched. DNA of the CDR3: TGTGCCACCAGCAGATACAAGACAGGGGTCACCGGGGAGCTGTTTTTT. As protein: CATSRYKTGVTGELFF.

The CDR3 region has the DNA TGTGCCAGTAGTATATCTTCTATCTCTGGAAACACCATATATTTT. This gives the protein CASSISSISGNTIYF. The V gene is TRBV19, the J gene TRBJ1-3; D is uncertain. CDR1 is LNHDA, CDR2 SQIVND, per germline (reference sequence). This CDR3 has 15 residues. With 2 bases removed from V and 0 bases from J, the gap between germline ends came to 8 bases. Using reference TRBV19 and TRBJ1-3 for the parts outside the CDR3, the full variable domain is DGGITQSPKYLFRKEGQNVTLSCEQNLNHDAMYWYRQDPGQGLRLIYYSQIVNDFQKGDIAEGYSVSREKKESFPLTVTSAQKNPTAFYLCASSISSISGNTIYFGEGSWLTVV.